Listed here is a single T cell receptor beta chain. The data stem from a study of CD8 T cells in Susac syndrome. It was with random hexamers that roughly 0.45 to 1 ug RNA was reverse transcribed. MiXCR was run by TCRdb on the immunoSEQ multiplex PCR reads, yielding one entry per CDR3 protein. Altogether about 170,000 distinct CDR3 sequences are present, about 96% being singletons, with the ten largest covering 0.12%. Germline CDR1 is MNHEY and CDR2 is SMNVEV (reference sequence). This CDR3 is 15 amino acids long. The V and J ends lost 5 bases and 7 bases, in that order; junction bases with no gene match: 9.

Sequencing input: CD4+ T cells from PBMCs. The origin of this receptor is a human donor with Susac syndrome. The chain recombines TRBV27 with TRBJ1-4, with 8 positions matching TRBD1. The CDR3 spells CASSLTGGGGEKLFF. For the CDR3, the DNA is TGTGCCAGCAGTCTTACAGGGGGAGGGGGTGAAAAACTGTTTTTT.